This entry lists 9 T cell receptor beta chains sequenced from one sample in a study of control samples from healthy donors and cancer patients. Only in-frame clones appear in the TCRdb table, and some are missing; sequencing was by immunoSEQ multiplex PCR. The table records 130,000 or so clones, roughly nine tenths of them present only once. Sequencing was done on a sample of blood. Receptor source: a man between 18 and 35 years old in good health.

The V gene is TRBV14, the J gene TRBJ1-2, with unresolved D. There are 16 residues in the CDR3. The germline gives CDR1 SGHDN, CDR2 FVKESK. V lost 2 bases to trimming and J lost 3 bases, with 16 bases between them. CDR3 sequence reads: CASSQFDLGLDYGYTF. CDR3 DNA sequence: TGTGCCAGCAGCCAATTCGACCTGGGTTTGGACTATGGCTACACCTTC.

V usage is TRBV3-1 (or the pseudogene TRBV3-2) and J usage is TRBJ2-1; 8 bases line up with TRBD2. The CDR3 contains 17 residues. The J segment lost 3 bases and the V segment lost 2 bases, leaving 9 bases of the junction unmatched. The V gene's germline CDR1 is LGHDT and CDR2 YNNKEL (reference sequence). CDR3 protein: CASSQPPGRALYNEQFF. As DNA, the CDR3 is TGTGCCAGCAGCCAACCCCCCGGGAGGGCGCTCTACAATGAGCAGTTCTTC.

The rearrangement uses TRBV6-5 and TRBJ2-5; TRBD2 aligns across 11 bases. The CDR3 sequence is 14 residues long. J lost 5 bases, V lost 5 bases, and 4 bases had no gene match. Germline V gives CDR1 MNHEY, CDR2 SVGAGI. The DNA of the CDR3 is TGTGCCAGCAGTCGACTAGCGGGGTACGAGACCCAGTACTTC. Protein: CASSRLAGYETQYF.

In its sample, this clone was seen once. The chain links TRBV28 to TRBJ1-4, with 8 bases aligning to TRBD1. J was trimmed by 7 bases and V by 0 bases; bases with no gene match: 4. The CDR3 is 15 residues long. Germline-derived CDR1 and CDR2 are MDHEN and SYDVKM. The CDR3 is CASSLWDRASEKLFF. The CDR3 region has the DNA TGTGCCAGCAGTTTATGGGACAGGGCTAGTGAAAAACTGTTTTTT.

V and J are TRBV6-1 and TRBJ1-5; D is uncertain. V gave up 2 bases and J gave up 5 bases, with 10 bases separating them. The CDR3 loop spans 14 amino acids. Germline V gene sequence: CDR1 MNHNS, CDR2 SASEGT. Here the CDR3 DNA reads TGTGCCAGCAGTGAAATGAGGGTGGATCAGCCCCAGCATTTT. Protein: CASSEMRVDQPQHF.

The chain combines TRBV5-6 with TRBJ2-5; the D gene could be TRBD1 or TRBD2 (6 bases each). V was shortened by 3 bases and J by 5 bases, with 14 bases between the two germline ends. The germline CDR1 and CDR2 sequences are SGHDT and YYEEEE. The CDR3 totals 14 residues. Here the CDR3 DNA reads TGTGCCAGCAGCTCGGGCGGAGGGGGGGAGACCCAGTACTTC. Translated, it gives CASSSGGGGETQYF.

The CDR3 nucleotides read TGTGCCAGCAGACGACAGGGTTCAGGGGATGAGCAGTTCTTC. Residues: CASRRQGSGDEQFF. The chain employs TRBV7-2 and TRBJ2-1, with 7 positions matching TRBD1. The junction had 10 bases not matched to a gene; V was cut back by 6 bases and J by 8 bases. Germline values: CDR1 SGHTA, CDR2 FQGNSA. The CDR3 consists of 14 residues.

The V call is TRBV14, the J call TRBJ2-7; D not resolved. This CDR3 is 14 amino acids long. The germline V gene encodes CDR1 SGHDN and CDR2 FVKESK. V lost 5 bases and J lost 7, with 18 bases in between. The DNA for the CDR3 is TGTGCCAGCAGCAAATACATGCTCTTTGATGAGCAGTACTTC. This translates into CASSKYMLFDEQYF.

The genes are TRBV19 and TRBJ2-2; perhaps TRBD1 as D (5 bases). The CDR3 has 15 residues. The ends were cut back, 5 bases at V and 5 bases at J, with 15 bases in the middle. Germline V gives CDR1 LNHDA, CDR2 SQIVND (reference sequence). The CDR3 spells CASSPSRVLTGELFF. The CDR3 DNA is TGTGCCAGTAGTCCCTCCAGGGTCCTAACCGGGGAGCTGTTTTTT. The complete variable domain, with remaining parts taken from reference TRBV19 and TRBJ2-2, reads DGGITQSPKYLFRKEGQNVTLSCEQNLNHDAMYWYRQDPGQGLRLIYYSQIVNDFQKGDIAEGYSVSREKKESFPLTVTSAQKNPTAFYLCASSPSRVLTGELFFGEGSRLTVL.